A selection of T cell receptor beta chains follows, all from one sample in a study of blood T cell repertoires in COVID-19. The protocol was immunoSEQ multiplex PCR, while the TCRdb copy is restricted to in-frame clones and leaves out a portion. The sample records about 400,000 clones, around 87% being singletons. The specimen sequenced was PBMCs or T cells enriched from blood (not recorded which). These receptor sequences come from a woman aged 45-65 years who had recovered from COVID-19. Each CDR3 is given with its conserved first and last residue. The order of the fields is D gene, J gene, V gene, CDR3 length, clone size, CDR3 protein, CDR3 DNA. D genes are given only for firm matches. Where a row states a size, it is once, few, many or the class of an expanded clone; other rows omit it.

>-|TRBJ1-1|TRBV11-2|15|-
CASSQPLTVNTEAFF
TGTGCCAGCAGCCAACCACTCACAGTGAACACTGAAGCTTTCTTT
>-|TRBJ1-4|TRBV13|14|-
CASSLGEINEKLFF
TGTGCCAGCAGCTTAGGGGAGATTAATGAAAAACTGTTTTTT
>TRBD1|TRBJ2-6|TRBV28|16|-
CASSPQDRAGANVLTF
TGTGCCAGCAGTCCACAGGACAGGGCTGGGGCCAACGTCCTGACTTTC
>-|TRBJ1-2|TRBV15|13|-
CATSRGTLGGYTF
TGTGCCACCAGCAGAGGAACGCTCGGGGGCTACACCTTC
>-|TRBJ2-3|TRBV5-1|13|once
CASSFLSTDTQYF
TGCGCCAGCAGCTTCCTCAGCACAGATACGCAGTATTTT
>-|TRBJ1-4|TRBV14|13|once
CASSQAGAGKLFF
TGTGCCAGCAGCCAAGCGGGAGCGGGAAAACTGTTTTTT
>TRBD1|TRBJ2-3|TRBV30|16|-
CAWSIRRDRRTDTQYF
TGTGCCTGGAGTATCCGCCGGGACAGACGCACAGATACGCAGTATTTT
>TRBD2|TRBJ2-3|TRBV5-1|15|-
CASSSSGGPADTQYF
TGCGCCAGCAGCTCTAGCGGGGGGCCGGCAGATACGCAGTATTTT
>-|TRBJ1-5|TRBV28|15|once
CASRSGIKSGQPQHF
TGTGCCAGCAGATCAGGGATAAAGTCCGGTCAGCCCCAGCATTTT
>TRBD1|TRBJ1-1|TRBV6-5|15|-
CASVNSARTGGAAFF
TGTGCCAGCGTTAACTCCGCCAGGACAGGAGGAGCGGCTTTCTTT